This T cell receptor beta chain was captured by sequencing in a study of shared clonotypes between healthy human individuals. For the study at large: A few men and two women, aged 18 to 49, were donors.

This table comes from immunoSEQ multiplex PCR, and its TCRdb copy is limited to in-frame clones, with some not included. The sample records a few hundred thousand clones, 97% being singletons. The CDR3 covers 15 residues. Between the trimmed V and J ends, which lost 1 base and 4 bases, there was a span of 13 bases. Germline CDR1 and CDR2: SGHTA and FQGNSA. The sequence was collected from a woman aged 30 to 39 in good health. The genes are TRBV7-2 and TRBJ1-2; possibly TRBD1 for D (5 bases). The specimen sequenced was naive CD4+ T cells sorted from blood. The subset is: CD45RA+ positively selected. In DNA, the CDR3 is TGTGCCAGCAGCTTAGTGCAGGGAGGGACCTATGGCTACACCTTC. Amino acid sequence: CASSLVQGGTYGYTF.